This T cell receptor beta chain was found in a study of T cells in Graves' hyperthyroidism and ophthalmopathy. Findings of the study overall: The model predicted ophthalmopathy a median roughly six months before onset. Stable hyperthyroidism was told apart from ophthalmopathy by a model built on 13 V-J features. Among thyroid clonotypes expanded above 0.001, most also appeared in blood.

Amplified regions were TCR beta CDR3 sequences from RNA transcripts. HTBI primers were the set used in a first-round RT-PCR of the TCR CDR3. TCRdb reprocessed the multiplex PCR reads with MiXCR, giving one entry per CDR3 protein. In the table there are 80,000 to 100,000 distinct CDR3 sequences, approximately 39% of which are singletons. The patients, who ranged from 18 to 65 in age, presented with newly diagnosed hyperthyroidism lasting under 2 months. CDR1 SGHRS and CDR2 YFSETQ come from the germline V gene. The CDR3 length is 14 residues. This clonotype was picked up one time. What it binds is not known. One end of the junction fails to match germline, which may point to a read error.

The TCR originated in a woman aged 25 to 45 with Graves' hyperthyroidism. Sequencing used peripheral blood or thyroid tissue (not recorded which). This chain uses TRBV5-1 with TRBJ2-7; tentative D call: TRBD2 (6 bases). CDR3 sequence reads: CASSLSQGGSEQYF. The CDR3 DNA is TGTGCCAGCAGCTTGTCCCAGGGAGGCTCCGAGCAGTACTTC.